One and the same sample provided the 21 T cell receptor beta chains below, sequenced in a study of Ad26.COV2.S vaccination and SARS-CoV-2 variants. Treatment denoted: roughly 20 received Ad26.COV2.S at low or high dose, single or two shots; roughly five received placebo; per-sample allocation not given. Day 63 after the first vaccine or placebo injection was the time point for sampling. TCRdb's table, derived via immunoSEQ multiplex PCR, lists solely in-frame clones and lacks some. The repertoire holds about 440,000 clones, with 90% as singletons. Material: peripheral blood, obtained in a trial of Ad26.COV2.S vaccine versus placebo. All receptors come from a person between 18 and 65 years old who received the Ad26.COV2.S COVID-19 vaccine or a placebo.

The chain couples TRBV9 to TRBJ2-1; TRBD2 matches at 8 bases. Germline V gene sequence: CDR1 SGDLS, CDR2 YYNGEE. V lost 0 bases, J lost 4 bases, and 3 bases stayed unmatched. The CDR3 sequence is 15 residues long. CDR3 in amino acids: CASSVESGRYNEQFF. The CDR3 DNA is TGTGCCAGCAGCGTAGAGAGCGGGAGATACAATGAGCAGTTCTTC. The full variable domain, in which reference TRBV9 and TRBJ2-1 provide the parts outside the CDR3, is DSGVTQTPKHLITATGQRVTLRCSPRSGDLSVYWYQQSLDQGLQFLIQYYNGEERAKGNILERFSAQQFPDLHSELNLSSLELGDSALYFCASSVESGRYNEQFFGPGTRLTVL.

V usage is TRBV5-4 and J usage is TRBJ2-1, with 10 bases aligning to TRBD2. CDR3 length equals 15 residues. V shed 2 bases, J shed 8 bases, and the junction held 7 bases outside the gene matches. Germline assignment: CDR1 SGHNT and CDR2 YYREEE (reference sequence). The CDR3 DNA reads as TGTGCCAGCAGCTTCACTAGCGGGATAAGGTATGAGCAGTTCTTC. Translation: CASSFTSGIRYEQFF.

The chain carries TRBV21-1 and TRBJ2-7; the DNA was not compared with TRBD2, the D call given in the table. TRBV21-1 is deemed a pseudogene. The CDR3 has 17 amino acids. This CDR3 is CASSTWTSGSEAYEQYF. DNA of the CDR3: TGTGCCAGCAGCACCTGGACTAGCGGGTCGGAGGCCTACGAGCAGTACTTC.

The chain combines TRBV15 with TRBJ2-4; tentatively, D is TRBD1 or TRBD2 (5 bases each). Trimming left V 0 bases short and J 1 base short, with 13 bases between. This CDR3 spans 17 amino acids. CDR1 is LNHNV, CDR2 YYDKDF, per germline (reference sequence). The CDR3 protein is CATSRDLSEGAKNIQYF. CDR3 DNA: TGTGCCACCAGCAGAGATCTGAGCGAGGGGGCCAAAAACATTCAGTACTTC.

This sequence joins TRBV5-6 and TRBJ1-2; weak D call: TRBD1 (5 bases). Germline V gives CDR1 SGHDT, CDR2 YYEEEE. Deletions cut 2 bases from V and 5 bases from J, with 10 bases between. This CDR3 has 13 amino acids. The CDR3 nucleotides read TGTGCCAGCAGCTTAGACAGAGCTTATGGCTACACCTTC. It codes for CASSLDRAYGYTF.

The chain has TRBV12-3 or TRBV12-4 and TRBJ2-7; no definite D call. V was shortened by 8 bases and J by 6 bases, with 14 bases between the two germline ends. CDR3 size: 12 residues. This chain's CDR3 is CASSPMDGEQYF. The DNA for the CDR3 is TGTGCCAGCTCTCCGATGGACGGCGAGCAGTACTTC.

The genes are TRBV12-3 or TRBV12-4 and TRBJ1-4; the D gene is possibly TRBD1 (5 bases). The CDR3 runs to 12 residues. Trimming took 7 bases from V and 10 from J, leaving 13 bases between them. The CDR3 loop is CASTLGGSKLFF. Here the CDR3 DNA reads TGTGCCAGCACCCTGGGGGGGTCAAAACTGTTTTTT.

The V call is TRBV5-5, the J call TRBJ1-5, with 7 bases fitting TRBD1. The CDR3 consists of 13 residues. V dropped 4 bases and J dropped 10; count of bases not matched to a gene: 8. Germline values: CDR1 SGHKS, CDR2 YYEKEE (reference sequence). The DNA for the CDR3 is TGTGCCAGCAGCATCGGACAGGCCGATCCCCAGCATTTT. Translating gives CASSIGQADPQHF.

CDR3 residues: CASSFARVGTEAFF. The CDR3 DNA reads TGTGCCAGCAGTTTTGCCAGGGTCGGCACTGAAGCTTTCTTT. The chain combines TRBV5-8 with TRBJ1-1, with D maybe TRBD1 (5 bases). The CDR3 is 14 amino acids. With 5 bases removed from V and 4 bases from J, the gap between germline ends came to 15 bases. In germline, CDR1 is SGHTS, CDR2 YDEGEE.

The chain has TRBV3-1 (or the pseudogene TRBV3-2) and TRBJ2-7, with 7 bases lining up with TRBD1. In germline, CDR1 is LGHDT, CDR2 YNNKEL (reference sequence). This CDR3 is 15 amino acids long. The V and J ends lost 0 bases and 2 bases, in that order; junction bases with no gene match: 4. CDR3 sequence (DNA): TGTGCCAGCAGCCAAGACAGGGGGTTCCCCTACGAGCAGTACTTC. Its translation: CASSQDRGFPYEQYF.

This chain links TRBV5-1 with TRBJ2-1; D is tentatively TRBD1 or TRBD2 (5 bases each). There are 15 residues in the CDR3. V lost 6 bases to trimming and J lost 6 bases, with 19 bases between them. Germline assignment: CDR1 SGHRS and CDR2 YFSETQ. In DNA, the CDR3 is TGCGCCAGCACCCGCAATCCGGGACCATTCAATGAGCAGTTCTTC. It codes for CASTRNPGPFNEQFF.

J is TRBJ1-2 and V is TRBV28, with 7 bases aligning to TRBD1. Germline CDR1 MDHEN, CDR2 SYDVKM. CDR3 length: 12 amino acids. V trimming: 1 base; J trimming: 7 bases; junction bases outside the gene matches: 0. CDR3 residues: CASSLSGGGYTF. The CDR3 DNA reads TGTGCCAGCAGTTTATCAGGGGGTGGCTACACCTTC.

The chain carries TRBV15 and TRBJ1-5, with unresolved D. Deletions cut 0 bases from V and 5 bases from J, with 11 bases between. The CDR3 spans 15 residues. CDR1 LNHNV and CDR2 YYDKDF come from the germline V gene (reference sequence). In DNA form, the CDR3 reads TGTGCCACCAGCAGAGATTCACGGGATTATCAGCCCCAGCATTTT. Encoded protein: CATSRDSRDYQPQHF.

The rearrangement joins TRBV7-2 to TRBJ1-1, with TRBD1 matching 7 bases. This CDR3 is 15 amino acids long. Trimming took 4 bases from V and 13 from J; bases not matched to a gene: 18. Germline V gene sequence: CDR1 SGHTA, CDR2 FQGNSA. The CDR3 sequence: CASSSTSIGQDGGFF. CDR3 DNA: TGTGCCAGCAGCTCAACCTCCATTGGACAGGACGGAGGTTTCTTT.

The chain combines TRBV5-4 with TRBJ2-5, with 8 bases lining up with TRBD1. The CDR3 has 15 amino acids. V lost 5 bases, J lost 2 bases, and 8 bases stayed unmatched. Germline V lookup: CDR1 SGHNT, CDR2 YYREEE (reference sequence). CDR3 region: CASRPWTGTQETQYF. The DNA for the CDR3 is TGTGCCAGCAGACCCTGGACAGGGACACAAGAGACCCAGTACTTC.

The chain recombines TRBV2 with TRBJ2-1; TRBD2 agrees at 8 bases. This CDR3 is 15 amino acids long. Germline V gene sequence: CDR1 SNHLY, CDR2 FYNNEI. The junction had 7 bases not matched to a gene; V was cut back by 7 bases and J by 2 bases. CDR3: CASKRGSGAYNEQFF. The CDR3 coding sequence is TGTGCCAGCAAGCGGGGGAGTGGCGCCTACAATGAGCAGTTCTTC.

CDR3 coding DNA: TGTGCCAGCAGTTACCACCTGGGGGGCACCTACGAGCAGTACTTC. This encodes CASSYHLGGTYEQYF. This rearrangement joins TRBV6-2 or TRBV6-3 to TRBJ2-7; possibly TRBD1 or TRBD2 for D (6 bases each). The CDR3 consists of 15 residues. From germline, CDR1 is MNHEY and CDR2 SVGEGT. V was cut by 2 bases and J by 2 bases, with 13 bases left in between.

The gene calls are TRBV28 and TRBJ2-5; 7 bases align to TRBD2. The junction had 3 bases not matched to a gene; V was cut back by 2 bases and J by 0 bases. Germline values: CDR1 MDHEN, CDR2 SYDVKM. The CDR3 has 15 amino acids. The CDR3: CASSLRLADQETQYF. The CDR3, as DNA: TGTGCCAGCAGTTTAAGGCTAGCGGACCAAGAGACCCAGTACTTC.

CDR3 DNA sequence: TGCGCCAGCAGCTTGGATAAGCGGGCCTACGAGCAGTACTTC. Translating gives CASSLDKRAYEQYF. This chain connects TRBV5-1 to TRBJ2-7, with TRBD2 as a possible D gene (6 bases). The CDR3 contains 14 residues. V was cut by 0 bases and J by 2 bases, with 9 bases left in between. Germline V gives CDR1 SGHRS, CDR2 YFSETQ.

This clone appeared a few times. J is TRBJ1-2 and V is TRBV28, with a weak D call TRBD1 (5 bases). The CDR3 has 16 amino acids. Per the germline V gene, CDR1 is MDHEN and CDR2 is SYDVKM. V shed 3 bases and J shed 6 bases, with 20 bases lying between them. The CDR3 region is CASSFEWQGRLHGYTF. Here the CDR3 DNA reads TGTGCCAGCAGTTTTGAATGGCAGGGAAGGTTACATGGCTACACCTTC.

The chain links TRBV7-2 to TRBJ2-2; D tentatively reads TRBD1 or TRBD2 (5 bases each). V lost 1 base and J 6 bases, leaving 15 bases between the germline ends. Germline lookup yields CDR1 SGHTA and CDR2 FQGNSA. There are 16 residues in the CDR3. The CDR3 nucleotides are TGTGCCAGCAGCTTAGTCGGGGCCCCTCGCGCCGGGGAGCTGTTTTTT. It is translated as CASSLVGAPRAGELFF.